The clone carrying this TCR beta chain was observed a handful of times. Its antigen is unidentified. MiXCR was run by TCRdb on the reads, yielding one entry per CDR3 protein. Seen here are roughly 630,000 distinct CDR3 sequences, approximately 24% observed once, and the top ten hold under 8.5%. The sample originates from a study of T cell repertoires in cytomegalovirus infection. General study points: CMV-specific HLA-C-restricted TCR beta clonotypes dominated the ex vivo response.

In germline, CDR1 is LGHNA, CDR2 YNFKEQ. The CDR3 has 16 residues. V was shortened by 0 bases and J by 6 bases, with 18 bases between the two germline ends. The chain combines TRBV4-2 with TRBJ2-7; D might be TRBD1 or TRBD2, each matching 6 bases. This clonotype was sampled from a human donor in good health (CMV status not recorded). Some clones in this sample may be carry-over from other donors' samples. Input material: CD8+ T cells from PBMCs. As DNA, the CDR3 is TGTGCCAGCAGCCAAGATTGGGGGTCGGGGGCGGGCGAGCAGTACGTC. It yields the protein CASSQDWGSGAGEQYV.